The rows below give T cell receptor beta chains drawn from one sample of a study of shared clonotypes between healthy human individuals. Sequencing was performed with immunoSEQ multiplex PCR; in TCRdb, only in-frame clones are kept and a portion is missing. The repertoire consists of fewer than 700,000 clones, with roughly 95% occurring once and the leading ten covering over 0.09%. The sample taken for sequencing was naive CD8+ T cells sorted from blood. These receptors originate from a woman aged 25 to 39 in good health. Each CDR3 is given with its conserved first and last residue. The order of the fields is clone size, D gene, V gene, J gene, CDR3 protein, CDR3 DNA. The D gene is left open where the match is weak. Size values are once, few and many counts, or a class for expanded clones, and some rows have none.

>.|.|TRBV27|TRBJ1-5
CASRNLAGDGNQPQHF
TGTGCCAGCAGAAATTTAGCCGGGGATGGCAATCAGCCCCAGCATTTT
>.|.|TRBV7-9|TRBJ1-3
CAGLREGPNYGNTIYF
TGTGCCGGACTAAGGGAGGGCCCCAATTATGGAAACACCATATATTTT
>.|.|TRBV5-6|TRBJ2-7
CASSLGEVSYEQYF
TGTGCCAGCAGCTTGGGGGAGGTTTCCTACGAGCAGTACTTC
>.|.|TRBV28|TRBJ2-5
CASSYRSRGGQETQYF
TGTGCCAGCAGTTATCGGTCTCGAGGGGGCCAAGAGACCCAGTACTTC
>.|.|TRBV2|TRBJ1-5
CASSARWGNQPQHF
TGTGCCAGCAGTGCCAGGTGGGGGAATCAGCCCCAGCATTTT
>.|.|TRBV28|TRBJ1-6
CASSPRRAPLHF
TGTGCCAGCAGTCCCCGGCGTGCACCCCTCCACTTT
>.|.|TRBV6-6|TRBJ2-2
CASTKGVELFF
TGTGCCAGCACCAAGGGCGTGGAGCTGTTTTTT
>.|.|TRBV9|TRBJ2-1
CASKKGGNEQFF
TGTGCCAGCAAAAAGGGGGGCAATGAGCAGTTCTTC
>.|TRBD2|TRBV10-3|TRBJ2-1
CAISGLAGDNEQFF
TGTGCCATCAGCGGACTAGCGGGGGACAATGAGCAGTTCTTC
>.|.|TRBV5-5|TRBJ2-1
CASSLVEPSYNEQFF
TGTGCCAGCAGCTTGGTCGAACCCTCCTACAATGAGCAGTTCTTC
>.|TRBD1|TRBV5-6|TRBJ2-7
CASSRDRGFTYEQYF
TGTGCCAGCAGCCGGGACAGGGGATTCACCTACGAGCAGTACTTC
>.|.|TRBV6-5|TRBJ1-2
CASGGGHRYGYTF
TGTGCCAGCGGTGGAGGGCATAGATATGGCTACACCTTC
>.|.|TRBV9|TRBJ2-7
CASSMRDFDYEQYF
TGTGCCAGCAGCATGCGGGATTTCGACTACGAGCAGTACTTC
>once|TRBD1|TRBV9|TRBJ1-1
CASSAGTAGTEAFF
TGTGCCAGCAGCGCGGGGACAGCCGGCACTGAAGCTTTCTTT
>.|TRBD1|TRBV28|TRBJ2-5
CASSSPGQGTWTQYF
TGTGCCAGCAGTTCCCCGGGACAGGGAACGTGGACCCAGTACTTC
>.|.|TRBV11-2|TRBJ2-3
CASSSRGGGTDTQYF
TGTGCCAGCAGCTCGCGAGGGGGAGGTACAGATACGCAGTATTTT
>once|TRBD2|TRBV2|TRBJ2-7
CASSIAGDIPLEYEQYF
TGTGCCAGCAGCATAGCGGGAGATATCCCCTTAGAGTACGAGCAGTACTTC
>.|.|TRBV14|TRBJ2-7
CASSRAWESYEQYF
TGTGCCAGCAGCCGAGCCTGGGAGTCCTACGAGCAGTACTTC
>.|TRBD1|TRBV5-1|TRBJ1-5
CASSVQYSGTGDFDQPQHF
TGCGCCAGCAGCGTTCAATACTCCGGGACAGGGGATTTCGATCAGCCCCAGCATTTT
>.|.|TRBV27|TRBJ2-7
CASSYGMAYEQYF
TGTGCCAGCAGTTACGGCATGGCCTACGAGCAGTACTTC
>once|.|TRBV5-4|TRBJ2-3
CASSRPGDTQYF
TGTGCCAGCAGCCGCCCGGGAGATACGCAGTATTTT
>.|.|TRBV5-1|TRBJ2-3
CASSNAGLTGDTQYF
TGCGCCAGCAGCAACGCCGGACTCACTGGGGATACGCAGTATTTT
>.|.|TRBV19|TRBJ2-3
CASSTGTFEWDTQYF
TGTGCCAGTAGTACCGGGACCTTCGAGTGGGATACGCAGTATTTT
>.|.|TRBV7-6|TRBJ2-3
CASSPGPERRDTQYF
TGTGCCAGCAGCCCTGGACCGGAAAGGAGAGATACGCAGTATTTT
>.|.|TRBV28|TRBJ1-5
CASSLPEGFGPQHF
TGTGCCAGCAGTCTACCCGAGGGGTTCGGGCCCCAGCATTTT
>once|TRBD1|TRBV11-1|TRBJ2-7
CASSTRPGQGISYEQYF
TGTGCCAGCAGCACCCGACCAGGACAGGGGATATCCTACGAGCAGTACTTC
>few|.|TRBV30|TRBJ1-2
CAWFGGNVDYGYTF
TGTGCCTGGTTTGGGGGAAACGTCGACTATGGCTACACCTTC
>.|TRBD1|TRBV7-9|TRBJ1-4
CASSQTGEGEKLFF
TGTGCCAGCAGCCAGACAGGGGAAGGCGAAAAACTGTTTTTT
>.|.|TRBV9|TRBJ2-1
CASSVASFNEQFF
TGTGCCAGCAGCGTAGCTAGTTTCAATGAGCAGTTCTTC
>.|TRBD1|TRBV5-6|TRBJ1-1
CASSLGGQGDDIEAFF
TGTGCCAGCAGCTTGGGGGGACAGGGAGACGACATTGAAGCTTTCTTT
>.|TRBD2|TRBV9|TRBJ2-3
CASSGISGTSTDTQYF
TGTGCCAGCAGCGGCATTAGCGGGACTAGCACAGATACGCAGTATTTT
>.|TRBD1|TRBV2|TRBJ2-7
CAGRQGQDPTYEQYF
TGTGCCGGTCGGCAGGGACAGGACCCAACCTACGAGCAGTACTTC
>.|TRBD1|TRBV7-7|TRBJ2-5
CASSPRTGAGETQYF
TGTGCCAGCAGCCCCCGGACAGGGGCGGGAGAGACCCAGTACTTC
>.|TRBD1|TRBV19|TRBJ1-5
CASSGDSGTGIFSNQPQHF
TGTGCCAGTAGTGGGGATTCCGGGACAGGGATATTTAGCAATCAGCCCCAGCATTTT
>.|TRBD2|TRBV7-8|TRBJ2-7
CASSLVEGTSGNYEQYF
TGTGCCAGCAGCTTAGTAGAGGGGACTAGCGGGAACTACGAGCAGTACTTC
>.|.|TRBV28|TRBJ2-3
CASSLERSTDTQYF
TGTGCCAGCAGTTTAGAGCGGAGCACAGATACGCAGTATTTT
>.|.|TRBV6-5|TRBJ2-2
CASSYSLAGELFF
TGTGCCAGCAGTTACTCTCTAGCCGGGGAGCTGTTTTTT
>.|.|TRBV6-1|TRBJ1-1
CASSGVLGAFF
TGTGCCAGCAGTGGTGTCCTTGGAGCTTTCTTT
>.|.|TRBV11-2|TRBJ1-1
CASSLDRTFKNTEAFF
TGTGCCAGCAGCTTAGATCGTACCTTTAAGAACACTGAAGCTTTCTTT
>.|.|TRBV7-8|TRBJ2-1
CASSVSTEINEQFF
TGTGCCAGCAGCGTCTCGACCGAAATTAATGAGCAGTTCTTC
>.|.|TRBV6-1|TRBJ2-1
CASNANEQFF
TGTGCCAGCAATGCCAATGAGCAGTTCTTC
>.|.|TRBV6-5|TRBJ1-1
CASSYSLGTNTEAFF
TGTGCCAGCAGTTACTCCCTCGGGACGAACACTGAAGCTTTCTTT
>.|TRBD2|TRBV19|TRBJ2-2
CASSGGLVIDAGELFF
TGTGCCAGTAGTGGCGGACTAGTAATTGACGCCGGGGAGCTGTTTTTT
>once|TRBD1|TRBV27|TRBJ1-2
CASSTRDRGSYGYTF
TGTGCCAGCAGTACGCGGGACAGGGGTAGCTATGGCTACACCTTC
>.|.|TRBV10-1|TRBJ2-7
CASSDSLPLYEQYF
TGCGCCAGCAGTGACAGTTTACCCCTCTACGAGCAGTACTTC
>.|.|TRBV6-5|TRBJ2-7
CASSSEHEQYF
TGTGCCAGCAGTTCCGAGCACGAGCAGTACTTC
>once|.|TRBV7-9|TRBJ2-1
CASSSRRGSANEQFF
TGTGCCAGCAGCTCACGGCGGGGAAGTGCCAATGAGCAGTTCTTC
>.|TRBD2|TRBV9|TRBJ2-3
CASSVVVSGNTDTQYF
TGTGCCAGCAGCGTAGTTGTTAGCGGGAACACAGATACGCAGTATTTT
>.|TRBD2|TRBV19|TRBJ2-7
CASSIAIAGIYEQYF
TGTGCCAGTAGTATTGCAATAGCGGGGATCTACGAGCAGTACTTC
>.|TRBD1|TRBV10-3|TRBJ2-1
CAISEIPGQRSSYNEQFF
TGTGCCATCAGTGAGATTCCGGGACAGAGAAGCTCCTACAATGAGCAGTTCTTC
>few|.|TRBV19|TRBJ1-1
CASSMVHGTEAFF
TGTGCCAGTAGTATGGTCCATGGGACTGAAGCTTTCTTT
>.|.|TRBV6-5|TRBJ1-1
CASSLQGSTEAFF
TGTGCCAGCAGTTTACAGGGTAGCACTGAAGCTTTCTTT